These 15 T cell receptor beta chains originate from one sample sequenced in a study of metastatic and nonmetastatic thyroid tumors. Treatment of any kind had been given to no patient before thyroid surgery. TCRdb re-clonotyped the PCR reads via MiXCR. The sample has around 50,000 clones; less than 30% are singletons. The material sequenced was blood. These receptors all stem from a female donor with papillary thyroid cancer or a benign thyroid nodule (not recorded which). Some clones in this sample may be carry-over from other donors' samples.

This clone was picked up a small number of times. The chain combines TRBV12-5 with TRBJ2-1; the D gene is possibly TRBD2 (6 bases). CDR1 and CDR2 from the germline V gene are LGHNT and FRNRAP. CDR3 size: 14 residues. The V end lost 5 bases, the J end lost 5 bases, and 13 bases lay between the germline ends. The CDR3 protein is CASGKGGNNNEQFF. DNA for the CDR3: TGTGCTAGTGGTAAAGGCGGGAACAACAATGAGCAGTTCTTC.

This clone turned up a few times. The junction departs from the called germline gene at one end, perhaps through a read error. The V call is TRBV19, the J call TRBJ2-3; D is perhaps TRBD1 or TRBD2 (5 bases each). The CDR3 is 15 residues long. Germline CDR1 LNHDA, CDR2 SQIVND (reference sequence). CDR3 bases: TGTGCCAGTAGTATGGGACGGATCAGCACAGATACGCGGTATTTT. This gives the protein CASSMGRISTDTRYF.

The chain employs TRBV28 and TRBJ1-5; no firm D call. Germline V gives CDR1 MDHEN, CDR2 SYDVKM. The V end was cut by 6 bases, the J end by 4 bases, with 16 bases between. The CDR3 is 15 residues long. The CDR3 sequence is CASSREEGGNQPQHF. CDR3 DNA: TGTGCCAGCAGCCGTGAGGAGGGTGGGAATCAGCCCCAGCATTTT.

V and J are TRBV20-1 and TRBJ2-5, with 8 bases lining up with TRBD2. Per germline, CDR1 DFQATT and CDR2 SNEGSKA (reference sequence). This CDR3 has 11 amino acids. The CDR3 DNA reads TGCAGCGCGGGGGGAGAGGAGACCCAGTACTTC. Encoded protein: CSAGGEETQYF.

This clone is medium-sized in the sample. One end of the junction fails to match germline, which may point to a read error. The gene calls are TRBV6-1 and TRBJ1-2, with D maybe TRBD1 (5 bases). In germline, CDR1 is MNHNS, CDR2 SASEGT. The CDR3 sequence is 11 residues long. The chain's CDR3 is CASREDSGYTF. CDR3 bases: TGTGCCAGCAGGGAAGACAGCGGCTACACCTTC.

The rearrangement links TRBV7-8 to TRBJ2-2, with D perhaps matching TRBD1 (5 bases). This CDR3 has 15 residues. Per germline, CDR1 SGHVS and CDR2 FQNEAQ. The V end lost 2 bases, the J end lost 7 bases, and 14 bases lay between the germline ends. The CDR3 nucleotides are TGTGCCAGCAGCTTAACCACCAGGGTGGACGGGGAGCTGTTTTTT. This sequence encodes CASSLTTRVDGELFF.

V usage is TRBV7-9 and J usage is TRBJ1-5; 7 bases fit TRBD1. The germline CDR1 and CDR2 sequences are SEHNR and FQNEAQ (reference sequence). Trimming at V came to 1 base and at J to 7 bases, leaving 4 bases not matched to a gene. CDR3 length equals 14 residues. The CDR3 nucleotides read TGTGCCAGCAGCTTAGGAGACAGGGTACAGCCCCAGCATTTT. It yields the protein CASSLGDRVQPQHF.

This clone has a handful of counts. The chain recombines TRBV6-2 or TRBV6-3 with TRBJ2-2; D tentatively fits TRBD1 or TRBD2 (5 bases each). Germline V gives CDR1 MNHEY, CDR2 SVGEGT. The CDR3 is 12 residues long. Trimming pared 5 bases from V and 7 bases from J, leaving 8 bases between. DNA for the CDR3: TGTGCCAGCAGTCCAGGGAGCGGGGAGCTGTTTTTT. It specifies CASSPGSGELFF.

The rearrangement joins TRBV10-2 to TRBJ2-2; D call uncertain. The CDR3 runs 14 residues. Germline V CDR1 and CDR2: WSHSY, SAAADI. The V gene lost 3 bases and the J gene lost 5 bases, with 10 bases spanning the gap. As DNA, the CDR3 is TGCGCCAGCAGTGAACGGGCGTGGACCGGGGAGCTGTTTTTT. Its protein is CASSERAWTGELFF.

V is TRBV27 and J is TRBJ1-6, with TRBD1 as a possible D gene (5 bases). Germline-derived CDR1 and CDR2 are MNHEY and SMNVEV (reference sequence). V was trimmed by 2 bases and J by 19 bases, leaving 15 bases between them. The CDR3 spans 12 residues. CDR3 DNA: TGTGCCAGCAGTTTAATCGGGACCCCCGGGCACTTT. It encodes CASSLIGTPGHF.

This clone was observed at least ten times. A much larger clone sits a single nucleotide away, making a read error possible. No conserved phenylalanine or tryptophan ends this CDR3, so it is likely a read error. The CDR3 reads CREESRDRGCEQYL. DNA of the CDR3: TGCAGGGAAGAGTCCCGGGACAGGGGCTGCGAGCAGTACCTC. The chain has TRBV20-1 and TRBJ2-7, with TRBD1 matching over 10 bases. In germline, CDR1 is DFQATT, CDR2 SNEGSKA (reference sequence). CDR3 size: 14 residues.

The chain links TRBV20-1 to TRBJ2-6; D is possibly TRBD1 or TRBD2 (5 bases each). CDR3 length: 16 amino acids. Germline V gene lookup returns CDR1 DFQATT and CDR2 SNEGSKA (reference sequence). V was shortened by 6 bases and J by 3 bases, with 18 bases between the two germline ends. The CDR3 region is CSASSGRGLGANVLTF. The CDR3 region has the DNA TGCAGTGCCTCCTCGGGACGCGGACTTGGGGCCAACGTCCTGACTTTC.

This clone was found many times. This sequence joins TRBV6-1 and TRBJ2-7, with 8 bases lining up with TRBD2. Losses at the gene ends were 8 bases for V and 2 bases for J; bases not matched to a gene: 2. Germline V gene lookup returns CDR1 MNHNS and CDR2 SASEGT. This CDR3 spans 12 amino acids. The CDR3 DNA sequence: TGTGCCAGCCGGGGGGGAGCCTACGAGCAGTACTTC. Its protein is CASRGGAYEQYF.

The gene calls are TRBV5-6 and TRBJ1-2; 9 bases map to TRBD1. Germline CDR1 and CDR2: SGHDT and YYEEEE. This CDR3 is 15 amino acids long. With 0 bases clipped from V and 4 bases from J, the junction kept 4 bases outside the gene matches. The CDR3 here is CASSLGQGDGYGYTF. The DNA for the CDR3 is TGTGCCAGCAGCTTGGGACAGGGGGACGGCTATGGCTACACCTTC.

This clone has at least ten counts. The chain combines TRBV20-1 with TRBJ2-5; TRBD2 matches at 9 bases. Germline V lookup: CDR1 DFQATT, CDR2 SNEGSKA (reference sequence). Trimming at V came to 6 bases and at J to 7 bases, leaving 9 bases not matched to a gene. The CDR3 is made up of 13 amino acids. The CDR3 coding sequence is TGCAGTGCCCGGCTAGCGGGAACTGGGACCCAGTACTTC. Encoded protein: CSARLAGTGTQYF.